This T cell receptor (beta chain) was sequenced for a study of blood T cell repertoires in COVID-19. On the study more broadly: Sample material is recorded as cDNA or gDNA derived from T cells, B-cell-depleted T cells, or PBMCs.

Authors' data handling: It was from reference gene primer amplification that nucleated cell counts were estimated. Sequencing was performed with immunoSEQ multiplex PCR; in TCRdb, only in-frame clones are kept and a portion is missing. D and trimming come from the DNA, and the V and J calls and clone size come from that table. The top ten clones hold 2% to 2.5% of a sample with some 200,000 clones, about nine tenths of them seen once. V gave up 3 bases and J gave up 5 bases, with 16 bases separating them. From germline, CDR1 is SGHTA and CDR2 FQGTGA. This CDR3 has 15 amino acids. The study assigned cohorts using participant-reported clinical history. Resolution of symptoms, clearance, or two negative PCRs was present in recovered Cohort 3 donors.

The chain uses TRBV7-3 and TRBJ1-1, with a possible D match to TRBD1 (5 bases). This receptor was taken from a woman aged 30 to 39 who had recovered from COVID-19. Material for sequencing was PBMCs or T cells enriched from blood (not recorded which). The CDR3 nucleotides read TGTGCCAGCAGCTTGTTGACTGGGGGGAATACTGAAGCTTTCTTT. This sequence encodes CASSLLTGGNTEAFF.